These T cell receptor beta chains were read from a single sample in a study of T cell responses to AZD1222 COVID-19 vaccine. Assay: immunoSEQ multiplex PCR; the TCRdb copy retains only in-frame clones and omits some. The sample yields 100,000 or so clones, around 87% seen once. Specimen: peripheral blood, collected on day 0 of AZD1222 vaccination. These receptors were taken from an adult in good health. The CDR3 runs from the conserved cysteine through the conserved F or W. Fields, in order: clone size, D gene, V gene, J gene, CDR3 protein, CDR3 DNA. D genes are given only for firm matches. Not every row has a clone size; where given, it reads once, few, many or a size class.

few	.	TRBV7-7	TRBJ2-7	CASSVGPGTNEQYF	TGTGCCAGCAGCGTGGGTCCTGGGACCAACGAGCAGTACTTC
.	TRBD2	TRBV5-5	TRBJ2-3	CASSLVAGGTDTQYF	TGTGCCAGCAGCTTGGTTGCGGGAGGAACGGATACGCAGTATTTT
.	TRBD1	TRBV5-1	TRBJ1-3	CASSSGTVGNTIYF	TGCGCCAGCAGCTCCGGGACAGTTGGAAACACCATATATTTT
.	.	TRBV4-1	TRBJ1-1	CASSQLATALMNTEAFF	TGCGCCAGCAGCCAACTAGCGACAGCCCTTATGAACACTGAAGCTTTCTTT
once	.	TRBV4-3	TRBJ2-1	CASSQETGQMYNEQFF	TGCGCCAGCAGCCAAGAGACTGGGCAGATGTACAATGAGCAGTTCTTC
.	.	TRBV5-4	TRBJ2-3	CASSQEPSTDTQYF	TGTGCCAGCAGCCAGGAGCCTAGCACAGATACGCAGTATTTT
.	.	TRBV19	TRBJ1-2	CASSGSTGFSGYTF	TGTGCCAGTAGCGGATCTACAGGGTTTTCTGGCTACACCTTC
.	.	TRBV7-6	TRBJ1-3	CASSFPTQGNSGNTIYF	TGTGCCAGCAGCTTTCCCACCCAGGGGAACTCTGGAAACACCATATATTTT
.	TRBD1	TRBV28	TRBJ2-5	CASILGQGRPAGRETQYF	TGTGCCAGCATTCTCGGACAGGGGCGCCCGGCGGGTCGAGAGACCCAGTACTTC
.	.	TRBV6-2/TRBV6-3	TRBJ1-2	CASSYNYGYTF	TGTGCCAGCAGTTACAACTATGGCTACACCTTC
.	TRBD1	TRBV6-4	TRBJ2-1	CASSEPGTGDYNEQFF	TGTGCCAGCAGTGAACCAGGGACAGGGGATTACAATGAGCAGTTCTTC
.	.	TRBV21-1	TRBJ1-4	CASSKALMRQGIPTNEKLFF	TGTGCCAGCAGCAAAGCGCTGATGAGACAGGGGATACCAACTAATGAAAAACTGTTTTTT
once	.	TRBV4-1	TRBJ2-1	CASSQFPRVLSRNEQFF	TGCGCCAGCAGCCAATTCCCGCGGGTCCTTTCACGCAATGAGCAGTTCTTC
.	.	TRBV29-1	TRBJ2-7	CSVSRDAFYEQYF	TGCAGCGTTTCTCGGGACGCATTCTACGAGCAGTACTTC
.	TRBD2	TRBV7-8	TRBJ2-2	CASRWSGGNTGELFF	TGTGCCAGCAGATGGAGCGGGGGGAACACCGGGGAGCTGTTTTTT
.	.	TRBV27	TRBJ2-5	CASRRSMRETQYF	TGTGCCAGCAGGCGGAGCATGCGGGAGACCCAGTACTTC
few	.	TRBV3-1/TRBV3-2	TRBJ1-2	CASSQDGQSGYTF	TGTGCCAGCAGCCAGGACGGACAAAGTGGCTACACCTTC
once	TRBD1	TRBV28	TRBJ1-2	CASSWGQSKYGYTF	TGTGCCAGCAGTTGGGGACAGTCTAAATATGGCTACACCTTC
.	.	TRBV19	TRBJ1-2	CASRNVMDSRGYTF	TGTGCCAGTAGAAATGTGATGGACAGCAGGGGCTACACCTTC
.	.	TRBV28	TRBJ1-3	CASSSPSGNTIYF	TGTGCCAGCAGTTCTCCTAGTGGAAACACCATATATTTT
.	TRBD1	TRBV11-2	TRBJ1-2	CASSSLTGFNYGYTF	TGTGCCAGCAGCTCGTTGACAGGGTTCAACTATGGCTACACCTTC
.	.	TRBV11-3	TRBJ2-3	CASSRGDTSASTDTQYF	TGTGCCAGCAGCCGCGGCGACACATCAGCCAGCACAGATACGCAGTATTTT
.	.	TRBV5-1	TRBJ1-1	CASKLDWNTEAFF	TGCGCCAGCAAACTCGACTGGAACACTGAAGCTTTCTTT
.	.	TRBV5-4	TRBJ1-2	CASSSEGGARGYTF	TGTGCCAGCAGCTCCGAGGGCGGGGCACGTGGCTACACCTTC
.	TRBD1	TRBV18	TRBJ2-7	CASSPVGTAVGEQYF	TGTGCCAGCTCACCAGTAGGGACAGCGGTGGGGGAGCAGTACTTC
.	.	TRBV18	TRBJ2-2	CASSPQGRSPSLGELFF	TGTGCCAGCTCACCACAGGGGAGGTCACCCTCTCTCGGGGAGCTGTTTTTT
.	.	TRBV23-1	TRBJ1-5	CASSRTRDKSNQPQHF	TGCGCCAGCAGTCGAACCCGGGACAAAAGCAATCAGCCCCAGCATTTT
.	.	TRBV28	TRBJ1-2	CASTTQQGANYGYTF	TGTGCCAGCACCACGCAACAAGGTGCTAACTATGGCTACACCTTC
.	TRBD1	TRBV19	TRBJ2-6	CASTGTGSGANVLTF	TGTGCCAGTACGGGGACAGGGAGCGGGGCCAACGTCCTGACTTTC
.	.	TRBV2	TRBJ2-5	CASSRAGEHQETQYF	TGTGCCAGCAGTCGGGCAGGGGAACACCAAGAGACCCAGTACTTC
.	.	TRBV12-3/TRBV12-4	TRBJ2-7	CASSHSYEQYF	TGTGCCAGCAGCCACTCCTACGAGCAGTACTTC
.	.	TRBV5-8	TRBJ1-5	CATGTLNQPQHF	TGTGCCACCGGGACACTTAATCAGCCCCAGCATTTT
.	.	TRBV12-3/TRBV12-4	TRBJ1-3	CASSPRSGNTIYF	TGTGCCAGCAGTCCCCGCTCTGGAAACACCATATATTTT
.	.	TRBV29-1	TRBJ1-2	CSVKTGTAESGYTF	TGCAGCGTTAAGACCGGGACGGCGGAGAGTGGCTACACCTTC
once	.	TRBV10-3	TRBJ1-2	CAISEAQPYGYTF	TGTGCCATCAGTGAAGCGCAGCCCTATGGCTACACCTTC
.	.	TRBV3-1/TRBV3-2	TRBJ1-2	CASSPNEAGDGYTF	TGTGCCAGCAGCCCTAATGAGGCAGGGGACGGCTACACCTTC
.	.	TRBV27	TRBJ2-7	CASSWRPEQYF	TGTGCCAGCAGTTGGCGTCCTGAGCAGTACTTC
.	TRBD2	TRBV28	TRBJ2-1	CASSTWTSGSKGEQFF	TGTGCCAGCAGTACATGGACTAGCGGGAGTAAGGGTGAGCAGTTCTTC
.	.	TRBV19	TRBJ1-6	CASSMTEPGDNSPLHF	TGTGCCAGTAGTATGACGGAGCCTGGGGATAATTCACCCCTCCACTTT
.	TRBD1	TRBV10-3	TRBJ1-2	CAIRARDSYGYTF	TGTGCCATCAGGGCTAGGGACAGCTATGGCTACACCTTC
.	.	TRBV5-5	TRBJ1-1	CASSLSGIFFEAFF	TGTGCCAGCAGCTTATCTGGGATCTTCTTTGAAGCTTTCTTT
.	TRBD1	TRBV15	TRBJ1-6	CATSRGMDRPHSPLHF	TGTGCCACCAGCAGGGGGATGGACAGGCCCCACTCACCCCTCCACTTT
.	.	TRBV7-6	TRBJ1-2	CASSDLKGGGVESSSGYTF	TGTGCCAGCAGCGACCTTAAGGGAGGTGGTGTGGAGAGTAGCTCTGGCTACACCTTC
.	TRBD2	TRBV7-3	TRBJ2-1	CASSYGTSGRNEQFF	TGTGCCAGCAGCTACGGGACTAGCGGGAGGAATGAGCAGTTCTTC
.	TRBD2	TRBV10-3	TRBJ2-7	CAISAGGLAPYEQYF	TGTGCCATCAGTGCCGGGGGACTAGCGCCCTACGAGCAGTACTTC
once	.	TRBV28	TRBJ1-3	CASSPQVATRNTIYF	TGTGCCAGCAGTCCACAGGTCGCCACAAGGAACACCATATATTTT
.	TRBD1	TRBV6-5	TRBJ2-7	CASSFDRVSNEQYF	TGTGCCAGCAGTTTTGACAGGGTATCTAACGAGCAGTACTTC
.	TRBD2	TRBV11-2	TRBJ2-7	CASSLDLAGIYEQYF	TGTGCCAGCAGCTTAGATCTAGCGGGAATCTACGAGCAGTACTTC
once	.	TRBV3-1/TRBV3-2	TRBJ1-6	CASSQVGAPGSPLHF	TGTGCCAGCAGCCAAGTCGGGGCCCCCGGTTCACCCCTCCACTTT
.	.	TRBV6-5	TRBJ2-2	CASSYQGSPPGELFF	TGTGCCAGCAGTTATCAGGGTTCACCACCCGGGGAGCTGTTTTTT
.	TRBD2	TRBV15	TRBJ2-5	CATSRDGGLGQETQYF	TGTGCCACCAGCAGAGATGGGGGACTAGGCCAAGAGACCCAGTACTTC
once	TRBD2	TRBV19	TRBJ2-1	CASSIASGRSYNEQFF	TGTGCCAGTAGTATAGCCAGCGGGAGGTCCTACAATGAGCAGTTCTTC